The 21 T cell receptor beta chains in this list originate from one sample, sequenced in a study of T-cell memory formation after mild COVID-19. TCRdb reprocessed the 5' RACE reads via MiXCR and lists one record per CDR3 protein. The sample shows a few hundred thousand distinct CDR3 sequences, around 15% of them seen only once. Material: PBMCs or a T cell subset sorted from them (not recorded which). The origin of the receptors is a man aged 18-30 years who had mild COVID-19 (a few samples of this study predate the infection). Cell type and time point are not known.

This clonotype was found a few times. This rearrangement joins TRBV12-3 or TRBV12-4 to TRBJ2-5; the D gene is possibly TRBD2 (6 bases). V was trimmed by 0 bases and J by 2 bases, leaving 10 bases between them. This CDR3 contains 15 residues. The CDR3 region has the DNA TGTGCCAGCAGTTTAGCAAGCGGGTCACAAGAGACCCAGTACTTC. Its protein product is CASSLASGSQETQYF.

This clonotype occurred many times. The chain carries TRBV10-3 and TRBJ2-3; tentatively, D is TRBD1 (6 bases). This CDR3 is 15 amino acids long. The V end was cut by 5 bases, the J end by 0 bases, with 12 bases between. Per the germline V gene, CDR1 is ENHRY and CDR2 is SYGVKD. In nucleotides, the CDR3 is TGTGCCATCAGTACTGGGACAACTAGCACAGATACGCAGTATTTT. This codes for CAISTGTTSTDTQYF.

In this sample, this clonotype turned up many times. CDR3 DNA: TGTGCCAGCAGCGAGAGCACAGATACGCAGTATTTT. It yields the protein CASSESTDTQYF. This chain joins TRBV5-6 and TRBJ2-3, with unresolved D. V lost 4 bases, J lost 0 bases, and 3 bases lay in between. This CDR3 is 12 amino acids long. The germline CDR1 and CDR2 sequences are SGHDT and YYEEEE.

This clonotype was seen more than once but under ten times. The gene calls are TRBV20-1 and TRBJ1-1; D not resolved. Trimming took off 3 bases at V and 1 base at J, with 3 bases between the two ends. Germline V CDR1 and CDR2: DFQATT, SNEGSKA (reference sequence). The CDR3 sequence is 11 residues long. The CDR3 reads CSASQNTEAFF. CDR3 bases: TGCAGTGCTAGTCAGAACACTGAAGCTTTCTTT.

The CDR3 loop is CASSLGRGGTEAFF. In DNA, the CDR3 is TGTGCCAGCAGCTTAGGTCGTGGGGGGACTGAAGCTTTCTTT. The rearrangement links TRBV7-9 to TRBJ1-1; the D gene is possibly TRBD1 (5 bases). Deletions cut 1 base from V and 5 bases from J, with 11 bases between. CDR3 length equals 14 residues. Germline CDR1 SEHNR, CDR2 FQNEAQ (reference sequence).

This clonotype was seen many times. This sequence joins TRBV7-6 and TRBJ2-7; possibly TRBD1 for D (5 bases). The CDR3 runs to 12 residues. The germline V and J ends were trimmed by 5 bases and 5 bases, with 10 bases remaining between them. CDR1 and CDR2 (germline): SGHVS, FNYEAQ. The CDR3 region is CASSRTGNEQYF. The CDR3 region has the DNA TGTGCCAGCAGCCGTACAGGAAACGAGCAGTACTTC.

This chain's CDR3 is CASSSLDRLDETQYF. DNA for the CDR3: TGTGCCAGCAGTTCACTGGACAGGTTGGATGAGACCCAGTACTTC. V usage is TRBV6-2 or TRBV6-3 and J usage is TRBJ2-5; 7 nucleotides agree with TRBD1. The germline gives CDR1 MNHEY, CDR2 SVGEGT. V dropped 4 bases and J dropped 5; count of bases not matched to a gene: 10. This CDR3 region has 15 residues.

There are a few counts of this clonotype. The genes are TRBV7-2 and TRBJ2-5; D not certain. Trimming stripped 6 bases from V and 6 bases from J, with 8 bases between. The CDR3 is made up of 11 amino acids. From germline, CDR1 is SGHTA and CDR2 FQGNSA. The CDR3 bases are TGTGCCAGCAGTCCCACGAAGACCCAGTACTTC. It codes for CASSPTKTQYF.

This clonotype was counted between two and nine times. The rearrangement uses TRBV7-9 and TRBJ1-4; D remains unclear. V dropped 4 bases and J dropped 3 bases, with 15 bases sitting between them. Germline V gives CDR1 SEHNR, CDR2 FQNEAQ (reference sequence). The CDR3 is 16 amino acids. CDR3 loop: CASSSPGAQANEKLFF. The CDR3 nucleotides are TGTGCCAGCAGCTCCCCCGGCGCCCAGGCTAATGAAAAACTGTTTTTT.

V gene TRBV6-2 or TRBV6-3 combines with J gene TRBJ1-5, with a tentative D call TRBD1 (5 bases). The CDR3 sequence is 12 residues long. Trimming took 7 bases from V and 9 from J, leaving 13 bases between them. CDR1 MNHEY and CDR2 SVGEGT come from the germline V gene. DNA for the CDR3: TGTGCCAGCACTTCCCGGGACCGGCCCCAGCATTTT. Its protein is CASTSRDRPQHF.

In this sample, this clonotype turned up a few times. The chain recombines TRBV20-1 with TRBJ2-3; D may be TRBD2 (6 bases). Trimming took off 6 bases at V and 5 bases at J, with 21 bases between the two ends. The CDR3 contains 15 residues. Germline CDR1 DFQATT, CDR2 SNEGSKA (reference sequence). CDR3 amino acids: CSAVMRLARRDTQYF. CDR3 nucleotide sequence: TGCAGTGCGGTCATGCGTCTAGCGAGGAGAGATACGCAGTATTTT.

In this sample, this clonotype turned up a few times. The V call is TRBV6-2 or TRBV6-3, the J call TRBJ2-1; 7 bases fit TRBD1. This CDR3 is 16 amino acids long. J lost 6 bases, V lost 6 bases, and 14 bases had no gene match. CDR1 and CDR2 from the germline V gene are MNHEY and SVGEGT. CDR3 sequence (DNA): TGTGCCAGCAGCCTAACCTTCCGGGACAGCTCCAATGAGCAGTTCTTC. Translated, it gives CASSLTFRDSSNEQFF.

This clonotype turned up a few times. The chain employs TRBV7-2 and TRBJ1-3, with D uncertain. CDR1 is SGHTA, CDR2 FQGNSA, per germline. V gave up 0 bases and J gave up 8 bases, with 2 bases separating them. This CDR3 has 11 amino acids. The CDR3 region is CASSLADTIYF. In DNA, the CDR3 is TGTGCCAGCAGCTTAGCAGACACCATATATTTT.

This clonotype was seen repeatedly, ten times or more. This chain uses TRBV18 with TRBJ1-1; D unclear. The CDR3 totals 13 residues. In germline, CDR1 is KGHSH, CDR2 LQKENI. Between the trimmed V and J ends, which lost 2 bases and 0 bases, there was a span of 4 bases. CDR3 amino acids: CASSPDMNTEAFF. Here the CDR3 DNA reads TGTGCCAGCTCACCAGACATGAACACTGAAGCTTTCTTT.

This clonotype was seen a few times. The chain combines TRBV7-8 with TRBJ2-7; D might be TRBD2 (5 bases). V lost 4 bases and J lost 4, with 11 bases in between. This CDR3 is 13 amino acids long. In germline, CDR1 is SGHVS, CDR2 FQNEAQ. The CDR3 DNA reads as TGTGCCAGCAGCTCAACTAGGTGGTACGAGCAGTACGTC. The encoded protein is CASSSTRWYEQYV.

The V call is TRBV20-1, the J call TRBJ1-2, with no clear D. CDR3 length: 14 residues. The V and J ends lost 0 bases and 8 bases respectively, with 16 bases between them. Germline CDR1 is DFQATT and CDR2 is SNEGSKA (reference sequence). In nucleotides, the CDR3 is TGCAGTGCTAGAGACTCCGGGGAAGGCCCCGGCTACACCTTC. Residues: CSARDSGEGPGYTF.

The chain joins TRBV28 to TRBJ2-3, with unresolved D. V shed 5 bases and J shed 7 bases, with 7 bases lying between them. Germline V gene sequence: CDR1 MDHEN, CDR2 SYDVKM. CDR3 length equals 11 residues. For the CDR3, the DNA is TGTGCCAGCAGTGGAAGGTATACGCAGTATTTT. Translating it yields CASSGRYTQYF.

This clonotype was detected ten times or more. J is TRBJ2-7 and V is TRBV28; TRBD2 is a possible D gene (5 bases). The CDR3 runs 14 residues. Trimming removed 5 bases at V and 3 bases at J, with 14 bases between. CDR1 MDHEN and CDR2 SYDVKM come from the germline V gene. CDR3 nucleotides: TGTGCCAGCAGTATGGCGGGCAGGATCTACGAGCAGTACGTC. Its protein product is CASSMAGRIYEQYV.

This chain uses TRBV13 with TRBJ1-1; tentatively, D is TRBD1 (6 bases). The CDR3 has 12 amino acids. The V gene's germline CDR1 is PRHDT and CDR2 FYEKMQ (reference sequence). V was pared by 3 bases and J by 9 bases, with 11 bases between. CDR3 loop: CASSLSRGQAFF. Written as DNA, the CDR3 is TGTGCCAGCAGCTTGAGCAGGGGCCAAGCTTTCTTT.

This chain connects TRBV20-1 to TRBJ1-4, with unresolved D. The CDR3 extends over 14 amino acids. The V end was cut by 0 bases, the J end by 8 bases, with 13 bases between. Germline V gives CDR1 DFQATT, CDR2 SNEGSKA (reference sequence). The CDR3 sequence is CSARDYLNDEKLFF. DNA of the CDR3: TGCAGTGCTAGAGATTATCTTAATGACGAAAAACTGTTTTTT.

CDR3 region: CASSYSVSFTDTQYF. The CDR3 DNA reads as TGTGCCAGCAGTTACTCGGTCAGCTTCACAGATACGCAGTATTTT. The chain employs TRBV6-5 and TRBJ2-3; D is unresolved. CDR3 length equals 15 residues. V was trimmed by 0 bases and J by 2 bases, leaving 9 bases between them. The V gene's germline CDR1 is MNHEY and CDR2 SVGAGI.